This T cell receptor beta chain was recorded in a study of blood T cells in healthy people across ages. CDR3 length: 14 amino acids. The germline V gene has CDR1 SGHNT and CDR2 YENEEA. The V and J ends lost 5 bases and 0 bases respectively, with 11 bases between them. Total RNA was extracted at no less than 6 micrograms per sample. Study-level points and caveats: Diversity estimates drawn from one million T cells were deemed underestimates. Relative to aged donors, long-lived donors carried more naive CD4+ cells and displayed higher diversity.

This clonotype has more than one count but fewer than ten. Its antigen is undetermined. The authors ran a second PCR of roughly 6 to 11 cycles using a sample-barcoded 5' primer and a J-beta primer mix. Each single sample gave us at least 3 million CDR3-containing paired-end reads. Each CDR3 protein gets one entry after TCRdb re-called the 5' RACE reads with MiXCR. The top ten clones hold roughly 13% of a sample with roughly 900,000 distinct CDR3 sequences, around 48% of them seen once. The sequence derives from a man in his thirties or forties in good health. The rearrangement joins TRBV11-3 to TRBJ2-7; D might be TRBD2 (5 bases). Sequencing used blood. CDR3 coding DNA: TGTGCCAGCAGCGCCACCCGGGGCTCCTACGAGCAGTACTTC. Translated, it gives CASSATRGSYEQYF. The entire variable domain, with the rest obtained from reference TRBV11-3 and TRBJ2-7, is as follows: EAGVVQSPRYKIIEKKQPVAFWCNPISGHNTLYWYLQNLGQGPELLIRYENEEAVDDSQLPKDRFSAERLKGVDSTLKIQPAELGDSAVYLCASSATRGSYEQYFGPGTRLTVT.